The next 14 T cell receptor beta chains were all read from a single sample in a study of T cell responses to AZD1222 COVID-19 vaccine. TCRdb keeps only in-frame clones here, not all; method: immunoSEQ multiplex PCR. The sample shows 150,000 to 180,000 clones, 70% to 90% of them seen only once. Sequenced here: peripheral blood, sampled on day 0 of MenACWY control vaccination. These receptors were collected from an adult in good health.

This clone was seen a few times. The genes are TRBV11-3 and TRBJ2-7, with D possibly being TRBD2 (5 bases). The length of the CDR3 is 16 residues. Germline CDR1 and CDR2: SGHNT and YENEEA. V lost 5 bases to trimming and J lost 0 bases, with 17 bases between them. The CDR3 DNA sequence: TGTGCCAGCAGCCCACTGGACTTTACCGGCTCCTACGAGCAGTACTTC. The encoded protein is CASSPLDFTGSYEQYF.

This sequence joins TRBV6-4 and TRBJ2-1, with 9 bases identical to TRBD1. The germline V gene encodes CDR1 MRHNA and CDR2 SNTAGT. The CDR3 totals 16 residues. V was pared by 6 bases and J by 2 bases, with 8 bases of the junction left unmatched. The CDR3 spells CASRTQGALTYNEQFF. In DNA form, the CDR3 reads TGTGCCAGCAGGACACAGGGGGCCTTGACCTACAATGAGCAGTTCTTC.

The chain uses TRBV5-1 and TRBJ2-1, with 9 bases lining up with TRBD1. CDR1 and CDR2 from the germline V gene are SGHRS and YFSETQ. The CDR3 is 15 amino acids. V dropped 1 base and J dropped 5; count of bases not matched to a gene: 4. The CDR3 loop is CASSLRQGGHNEQFF. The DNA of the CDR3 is TGCGCCAGCAGCTTGAGACAGGGGGGACACAATGAGCAGTTCTTC.

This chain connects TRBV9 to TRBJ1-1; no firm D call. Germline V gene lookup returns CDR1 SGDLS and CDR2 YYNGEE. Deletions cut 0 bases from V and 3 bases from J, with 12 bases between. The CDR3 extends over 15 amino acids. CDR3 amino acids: CASSVGNPLDTEAFF. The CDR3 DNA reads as TGTGCCAGCAGCGTAGGGAATCCTTTGGACACTGAAGCTTTCTTT.

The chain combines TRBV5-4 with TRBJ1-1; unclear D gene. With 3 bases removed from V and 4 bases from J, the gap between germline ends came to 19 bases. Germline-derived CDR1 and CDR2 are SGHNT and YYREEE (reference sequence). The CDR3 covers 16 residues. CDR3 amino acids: CASSSGGRKLGTEAFF. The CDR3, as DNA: TGTGCCAGCAGCTCCGGCGGACGGAAATTGGGCACTGAAGCTTTCTTT. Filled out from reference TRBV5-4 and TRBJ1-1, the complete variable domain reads ETGVTQSPTHLIKTRGQQVTLRCSSQSGHNTVSWYQQALGQGPQFIFQYYREEENGRGNFPPRFSGLQFPNYSSELNVNALELDDSALYLCASSSGGRKLGTEAFFGQGTRLTVV.

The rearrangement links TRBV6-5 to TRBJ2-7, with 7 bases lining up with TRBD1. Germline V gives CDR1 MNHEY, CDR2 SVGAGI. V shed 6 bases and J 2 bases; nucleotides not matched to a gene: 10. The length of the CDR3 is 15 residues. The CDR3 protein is CASRGTRGQTYEQYV. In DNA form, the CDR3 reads TGTGCCAGCAGGGGAACGAGGGGGCAGACCTACGAGCAGTACGTC.

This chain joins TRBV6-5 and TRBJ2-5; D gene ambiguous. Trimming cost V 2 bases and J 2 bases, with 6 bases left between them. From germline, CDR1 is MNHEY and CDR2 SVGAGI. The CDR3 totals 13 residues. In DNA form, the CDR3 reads TGTGCCAGCAGTTACACCAGACAAGAGACCCAGTACTTC. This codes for CASSYTRQETQYF.

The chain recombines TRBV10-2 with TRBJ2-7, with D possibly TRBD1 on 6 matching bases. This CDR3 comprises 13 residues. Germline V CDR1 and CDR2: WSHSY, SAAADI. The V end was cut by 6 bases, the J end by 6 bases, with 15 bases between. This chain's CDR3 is CASRGSDRFEQYV. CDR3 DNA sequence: TGCGCCAGCAGGGGCTCAGACAGGTTCGAGCAGTACGTC.

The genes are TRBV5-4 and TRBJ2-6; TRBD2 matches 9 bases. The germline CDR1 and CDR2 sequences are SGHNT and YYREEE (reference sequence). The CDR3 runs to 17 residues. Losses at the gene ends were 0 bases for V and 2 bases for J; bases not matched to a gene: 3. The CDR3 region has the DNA TGTGCCAGCAGCTTGGACCTAGCGGGGCCTGGGGCCAACGTCCTGACTTTC. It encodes CASSLDLAGPGANVLTF.

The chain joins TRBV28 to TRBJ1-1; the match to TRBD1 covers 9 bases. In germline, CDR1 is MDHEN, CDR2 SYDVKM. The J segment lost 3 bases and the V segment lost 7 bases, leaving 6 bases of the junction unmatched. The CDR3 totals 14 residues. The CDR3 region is CASTRTGAYTEAFF. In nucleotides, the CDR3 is TGTGCCAGCACGAGGACAGGGGCCTACACTGAAGCTTTCTTT.

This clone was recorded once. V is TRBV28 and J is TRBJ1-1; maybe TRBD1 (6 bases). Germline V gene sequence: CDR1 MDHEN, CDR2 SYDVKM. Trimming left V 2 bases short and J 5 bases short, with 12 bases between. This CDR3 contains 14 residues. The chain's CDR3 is CASSLVGGYTEAFF. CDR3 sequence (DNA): TGTGCCAGCAGTTTAGTAGGGGGTTATACTGAAGCTTTCTTT.

Here the CDR3 DNA reads TGTGCCAGCAGCAAACCTGAACGGGACTGGGGATACGAGCAGTACGTC. Its translation is CASSKPERDWGYEQYV. The V gene is TRBV21-1, the J gene TRBJ2-7; TRBD2, the D gene given by the table, was not confirmed from the DNA. TRBV21-1 is a pseudogene segment. The CDR3 is made up of 16 amino acids.

Here the CDR3 reads CAISEVRKIDQPQHF. CDR3 bases: TGTGCCATCAGTGAGGTCAGGAAAATAGATCAGCCCCAGCATTTT. V gene TRBV10-3 combines with J gene TRBJ1-5; D remains ambiguous. Trimming cost V 2 bases and J 5 bases, with 13 bases left between them. The CDR3 covers 15 residues. CDR1 is ENHRY and CDR2 is SYGVKD in the germline V gene.

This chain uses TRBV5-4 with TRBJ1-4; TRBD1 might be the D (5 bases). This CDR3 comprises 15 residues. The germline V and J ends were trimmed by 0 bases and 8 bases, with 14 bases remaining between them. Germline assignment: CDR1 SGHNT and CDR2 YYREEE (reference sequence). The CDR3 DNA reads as TGTGCCAGCAGCTTGGCACGGGGGAGAGGAGAAAAACTGTTTTTT. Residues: CASSLARGRGEKLFF.